This T cell receptor beta chain was profiled in a study of T-cell reconstitution after alpha-beta-depleted transplantation in children. Notes on the study in general: Elevated TCRbeta diversity at day 60 was traced, in some patients, to surviving recipient T cells and thymic progenitors. The origin of alpha-beta T cells about two months after transplant was reportedly several hundred expanded graft clones. T-cell numbers and diversity one year post-transplant derived largely from freshly generated T cells.

A TCRbeta library incorporating unique molecular identifiers was prepared. TCRdb reanalysed the PCR reads using MiXCR and keeps one entry per CDR3 protein. The sample yields hundreds of thousands of distinct CDR3 sequences, under 15% seen once. To note about this clonotype: Its specificity is not known.

The source was PBMCs, collected before TCRalphabeta/CD19-depleted stem cell transplant. This sequence was found in a girl aged 2-15 years with congenital amegakaryocytic thrombocytopenia, due to receive a stem cell transplant.

The CDR3 DNA follows: TGTGCCAGCAGCTTCGCCTCGTTTTCCTACGAGCAGTACTTC. Translation: CASSFASFSYEQYF. V usage is TRBV7-6 and J usage is TRBJ2-7; D call uncertain. Germline CDR1 is SGHVS and CDR2 is FNYEAQ. V lost 3 bases, J lost 1 base, and 10 bases lay in between. The CDR3 consists of 14 residues.